The 27 T cell receptor beta chains in this list originate from one sample, sequenced in a study of blood T cell repertoires in COVID-19. Here immunoSEQ multiplex PCR was the method, and the copy in TCRdb shows in-frame clones only, minus some. This table holds hundreds of thousands of clones, about 80% found once. What was sequenced was PBMCs or T cells enriched from blood (not recorded which). Receptors were obtained from a middle-aged woman who had been exposed to COVID-19.

The genes are TRBV9 and TRBJ1-2; 7 bases align to TRBD1. Germline trimming cut 0 bases from V and 7 bases from J; bases unmatched to any gene: 3. Germline V gene sequence: CDR1 SGDLS, CDR2 YYNGEE. The CDR3 is made up of 13 amino acids. CDR3 amino acids: CASSVAQGGGYTF. In nucleotides, the CDR3 is TGTGCCAGCAGCGTAGCGCAGGGGGGTGGCTACACCTTC.

The chain carries TRBV11-2 and TRBJ2-2; D is uncertain. CDR3 size: 11 residues. Trimming cost V 5 bases and J 5 bases, with 3 bases left between them. Germline V CDR1 and CDR2: SGHAT, FQNNGV. CDR3 protein: CASSVTGELFF. Here the CDR3 DNA reads TGTGCCAGCAGCGTAACCGGGGAGCTGTTTTTT. Full variable domain (outside the CDR3, taken from reference TRBV11-2 and TRBJ2-2): EAGVAQSPRYKIIEKRQSVAFWCNPISGHATLYWYQQILGQGPKLLIQFQNNGVVDDSQLPKDRFSAERLKGVDSTLKIQPAKLEDSAVYLCASSVTGELFFGEGSRLTVL.

The chain is built from TRBV28 and TRBJ2-7; 8 nucleotides agree with TRBD1. J gave up 3 bases and V 3 bases, and 7 bases lay outside the gene matches. The V gene's germline CDR1 is MDHEN and CDR2 SYDVKM. The CDR3 runs 15 residues. The CDR3 coding sequence is TGTGCCAGCAGTTTTCCAGGGGGCTCTTACTACGAGCAGTACTTC. Encoded protein: CASSFPGGSYYEQYF.

J is TRBJ2-1 and V is TRBV7-9, with 9 bases matching TRBD2. The CDR3 sequence is 17 residues long. The trim removed 4 bases at V and 6 bases at J, leaving 13 bases unmatched. CDR1 and CDR2 from the germline V gene are SEHNR and FQNEAQ (reference sequence). The CDR3 DNA reads as TGTGCCAGCAGCTCCCCGTCGGGCGGGGGGGCCCGCAATGAGCAGTTCTTC. It codes for CASSSPSGGGARNEQFF.

This clone has just one count. The chain recombines TRBV5-1 with TRBJ1-4; the match to TRBD1 covers 11 bases. The ends lost 0 bases at V and 7 bases at J; junction bases unmatched: 2. The CDR3 is 15 amino acids. Per germline, CDR1 SGHRS and CDR2 YFSETQ. This chain's CDR3 is CASSLGGQGVEKLFF. The CDR3 DNA reads TGCGCCAGCAGCTTGGGGGGACAGGGGGTTGAAAAACTGTTTTTT.

This CDR3 reads CASSHRVLSYEQYF. CDR3 nucleotides: TGTGCCAGCAGCCACCGGGTCCTGAGCTACGAGCAGTACTTC. The V gene is TRBV3-1 (or the pseudogene TRBV3-2), the J gene TRBJ2-7; no firm D call. The CDR3 has 14 residues. From germline, CDR1 is LGHDT and CDR2 YNNKEL (reference sequence). Trimming shortened V by 3 bases and J by 3 bases, and 12 bases separated the two germline ends.

The chain uses TRBV5-1 and TRBJ2-2; 9 bases match TRBD2. The CDR3 totals 16 residues. Trimming cost V 1 base and J 7 bases; bases outside gene matches: 8. Germline CDR1 and CDR2: SGHRS and YFSETQ. The CDR3 DNA is TGCGCCAGCAGCTTGTTTGCGGGGGGGCCGTACGGGGAGCTGTTTTTT. As protein: CASSLFAGGPYGELFF.

The chain has TRBV6-5 and TRBJ2-1; 14 bases fit TRBD2. The CDR3 sequence is 15 residues long. Per the germline V gene, CDR1 is MNHEY and CDR2 is SVGAGI. V shed 5 bases, J shed 8 bases, and the junction held 5 bases outside the gene matches. The CDR3 protein is CASSLTSGGAYEQFF. The CDR3, as DNA: TGTGCCAGCAGTCTGACTAGCGGGGGGGCCTATGAGCAGTTCTTC.

This sequence joins TRBV5-6 and TRBJ1-2, with D perhaps matching TRBD1 (5 bases). The germline V and J ends were trimmed by 3 bases and 7 bases, with 16 bases remaining between them. Per the germline V gene, CDR1 is SGHDT and CDR2 is YYEEEE. The CDR3 is made up of 14 amino acids. The CDR3 DNA is TGTGCCAGCAGCTGGGGCCAGGCGGGGACTGGCTACACCTTC. Translated: CASSWGQAGTGYTF. The full variable domain, in which reference TRBV5-6 and TRBJ1-2 provide the parts outside the CDR3, is DAGVTQSPTHLIKTRGQQVTLRCSPKSGHDTVSWYQQALGQGPQFIFQYYEEEERQRGNFPDRFSGHQFPNYSSELNVNALLLGDSALYLCASSWGQAGTGYTFGSGTRLTVV.

This chain links TRBV6-1 with TRBJ1-5; 7 bases map to TRBD1. From germline, CDR1 is MNHNS and CDR2 SASEGT. The CDR3 runs 19 residues. V lost 1 base and J lost 2; bases outside the gene matches: 14. The CDR3 DNA follows: TGTGCCAGCAGTGAAGACTGGGACAGCGCCATCACGGGCAATCAGCCCCAGCATTTT. Residues: CASSEDWDSAITGNQPQHF.

J is TRBJ2-3 and V is TRBV5-1; 8 positions agree with TRBD2. Germline CDR1 and CDR2: SGHRS and YFSETQ. Losses at the gene ends were 4 bases for V and 1 base for J; bases not matched to a gene: 8. The CDR3 length is 16 residues. CDR3 amino acids: CASSPYGAGGTDTQYF. CDR3 coding DNA: TGCGCCAGCAGCCCCTATGGAGCGGGGGGCACAGATACGCAGTATTTT.

V and J are TRBV6-2 or TRBV6-3 and TRBJ2-2, with D perhaps TRBD1 (7 bases). Germline V CDR1 and CDR2: MNHEY, SVGEGT. This CDR3 contains 16 residues. V was cut by 6 bases and J by 0 bases, with 14 bases left in between. DNA for the CDR3: TGTGCCAGCAGCCTCAGGGGGGCTGCGAACACCGGGGAGCTGTTTTTT. Protein product: CASSLRGAANTGELFF.

This clone is classed as medium-sized. The CDR3 DNA follows: TGTGCCAGCAGCTTGGGACTGGATGAGCAGTTCTTC. This encodes CASSLGLDEQFF. This chain uses TRBV5-8 with TRBJ2-1; D unclear. The CDR3 is 12 residues long. Germline V gene data show CDR1 as SGHTS and CDR2 as YDEGEE. Trimming stripped 0 bases from V and 8 bases from J, with 6 bases between.

The chain carries TRBV6-5 and TRBJ2-7; D possibly corresponds to TRBD1 (5 bases). Germline V gives CDR1 MNHEY, CDR2 SVGAGI. V lost 0 bases and J 3 bases, leaving 9 bases between the germline ends. The CDR3 has 14 amino acids. This chain's CDR3 is CASSYSDRHYEQYF. DNA of the CDR3: TGTGCCAGCAGTTACTCAGACAGACACTACGAGCAGTACTTC.

V usage is TRBV20-1 and J usage is TRBJ1-2; the D is unclear. CDR1 and CDR2 from the germline V gene are DFQATT and SNEGSKA (reference sequence). The V end lost 3 bases, the J end lost 8 bases, and 22 bases lay between the germline ends. The CDR3 spans 15 residues. CDR3 nucleotide sequence: TGCAGTGCTAGTGCGGTCGGGTCATCCTTTGGCGGCTACACCTTC. This gives the protein CSASAVGSSFGGYTF.

This clone was observed a few times. This sequence joins TRBV5-1 and TRBJ1-4; 7 nucleotides line up with TRBD1. The CDR3 contains 16 residues. Germline values: CDR1 SGHRS, CDR2 YFSETQ. V shed 4 bases and J 5 bases; nucleotides not matched to a gene: 11. Written as DNA, the CDR3 is TGCGCCAGCAGCCCCTTCCCCGGGACAGCAAATGAAAAACTGTTTTTT. It is translated as CASSPFPGTANEKLFF.

This chain links TRBV3-1 (or the pseudogene TRBV3-2) with TRBJ2-2; 9 nucleotides align to TRBD2. With V trimmed by 6 bases and J by 15 bases, 17 bases remained unmatched. Looked up from germline, CDR1 is LGHDT and CDR2 is YNNKEL (reference sequence). The CDR3 has 15 residues. The CDR3 DNA follows: TGTGCCAGCAGTCAGGGACTAGCCTCTTCTAAGATGGTGTTTTTT. Translation: CASSQGLASSKMVFF.

About this clone itself: A junction end diverges from the germline sequence, so it may reflect a read error. The V gene is TRBV2, the J gene TRBJ2-3; D is perhaps TRBD2 (6 bases). Germline values: CDR1 SNHLY, CDR2 FYNNEI. The CDR3 runs to 13 residues. This CDR3 is CARWRGDTDTQYF. CDR3 nucleotide sequence: TGCGCCAGGTGGAGGGGCGACACAGATACGCAGTATTTT.

The chain carries TRBV11-2 and TRBJ1-3, with D uncertain. V was cut by 7 bases and J by 1 base, with 11 bases left in between. The length of the CDR3 is 14 residues. Germline V gives CDR1 SGHAT, CDR2 FQNNGV. Here the CDR3 DNA reads TGTGCCAGCAACCCCGGTAAATCTGGAAACACCATATATTTT. It is translated as CASNPGKSGNTIYF. The whole variable domain, remainder taken from reference TRBV11-2 and TRBJ1-3, is EAGVAQSPRYKIIEKRQSVAFWCNPISGHATLYWYQQILGQGPKLLIQFQNNGVVDDSQLPKDRFSAERLKGVDSTLKIQPAKLEDSAVYLCASNPGKSGNTIYFGEGSWLTVV.

CDR3 in amino acids: CASSTGNYGYTF. The DNA for the CDR3 is TGTGCCAGCTCTACAGGGAACTATGGCTACACCTTC. The chain couples TRBV18 to TRBJ1-2, with D possibly being TRBD1 (6 bases). The CDR3 is 12 residues long. Trimming shortened V by 6 bases and J by 2 bases, and 7 bases separated the two germline ends. Germline loops: CDR1 KGHSH, CDR2 LQKENI.

This chain uses TRBV5-6 with TRBJ1-2; 11 bases map to TRBD1. Unmatched junction bases numbered 14, after V lost 4 bases and J lost 3 bases. Germline V lookup: CDR1 SGHDT, CDR2 YYEEEE. The length of the CDR3 is 18 residues. The CDR3 nucleotides are TGTGCCAGCAGCCCAACCGGGACAGGGGGAATCTGGGACTATGGCTACACCTTC. This encodes CASSPTGTGGIWDYGYTF.

The chain combines TRBV3-1 (or the pseudogene TRBV3-2) with TRBJ1-3, with 8 bases lining up with TRBD1. The germline gives CDR1 LGHDT, CDR2 YNNKEL (reference sequence). V lost 0 bases to trimming and J lost 1 base; unmatched junction nucleotides: 5. The CDR3 is 17 residues long. The CDR3 coding sequence is TGTGCCAGCAGCCAAGATCAAGGACAGGGATCTGGAAACACCATATATTTT. This translates into CASSQDQGQGSGNTIYF.

The rearrangement links TRBV12-5 to TRBJ1-5, with 8 bases matching TRBD1. Germline CDR1 and CDR2: LGHNT and FRNRAP. This CDR3 is built from 16 residues. The J segment lost 6 bases and the V segment lost 2 bases, leaving 9 bases of the junction unmatched. CDR3 sequence reads: CASGLPKDRAGQPQHF. CDR3 sequence (DNA): TGTGCTAGTGGTTTGCCAAAGGACAGGGCGGGTCAGCCCCAGCATTTT.

The chain employs TRBV6-1 and TRBJ1-3, with D perhaps TRBD1 (5 bases). From germline, CDR1 is MNHNS and CDR2 SASEGT. V was shortened by 3 bases and J by 0 bases, with 12 bases between the two germline ends. The CDR3 spans 16 residues. In DNA, the CDR3 is TGTGCCAGCAGTGACCAGGGCCGCCTCTCTGGAAACACCATATATTTT. It encodes CASSDQGRLSGNTIYF.

CDR3 in DNA: TGTGCCAGCAGCCCCACTCCGGGACTAGCGGGGGGAATAGAGACCCAGTACTTC. Translated, it gives CASSPTPGLAGGIETQYF. V gene TRBV3-1 (or the pseudogene TRBV3-2) combines with J gene TRBJ2-5, with TRBD2 identical over 15 bases. The CDR3 totals 18 residues. Looked up from germline, CDR1 is LGHDT and CDR2 is YNNKEL (reference sequence). V dropped 4 bases and J dropped 4; count of bases not matched to a gene: 10.

This sequence joins TRBV6-5 and TRBJ1-2; 7 bases map to TRBD1. The junction had 8 bases not matched to a gene; V was cut back by 0 bases and J by 4 bases. The V gene's germline CDR1 is MNHEY and CDR2 SVGAGI. The CDR3 extends over 16 amino acids. As DNA, the CDR3 is TGTGCCAGCAGTTACTCCAGGGGGGCAGAGTCCTATGGCTACACCTTC. This codes for CASSYSRGAESYGYTF.

The chain combines TRBV19 with TRBJ2-7; 9 nucleotides align to TRBD1. The CDR3 sequence is 14 residues long. After removal of 3 bases from V and 3 bases from J, the junction contained 3 bases not matched to a gene. The germline CDR1 and CDR2 sequences are LNHDA and SQIVND (reference sequence). In DNA form, the CDR3 reads TGTGCCAGTAGTATCTCGACAGGGGGCTACGAGCAGTACTTC. The encoded protein is CASSISTGGYEQYF.